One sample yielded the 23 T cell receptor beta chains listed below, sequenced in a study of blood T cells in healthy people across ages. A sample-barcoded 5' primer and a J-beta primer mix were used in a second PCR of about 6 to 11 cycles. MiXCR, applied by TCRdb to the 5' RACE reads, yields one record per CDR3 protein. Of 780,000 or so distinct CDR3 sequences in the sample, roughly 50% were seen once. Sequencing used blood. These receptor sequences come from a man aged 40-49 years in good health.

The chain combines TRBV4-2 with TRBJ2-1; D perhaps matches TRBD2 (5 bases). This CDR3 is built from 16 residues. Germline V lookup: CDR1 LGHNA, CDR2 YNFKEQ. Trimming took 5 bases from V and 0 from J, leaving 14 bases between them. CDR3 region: CASSSGKISSYNEQFF. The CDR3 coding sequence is TGTGCCAGCAGCTCCGGGAAAATTAGCTCCTACAATGAGCAGTTCTTC.

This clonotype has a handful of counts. CDR3 bases: TGTGCCAGCAGTTTACGGAACGCTTACTCCTATAATTCACCCCTCCACTTT. Protein: CASSLRNAYSYNSPLHF. The V gene is TRBV28, the J gene TRBJ1-6, with unresolved D. CDR1 is MDHEN and CDR2 is SYDVKM in the germline V gene. This CDR3 has 17 amino acids. Deletions cut 2 bases from V and 0 bases from J, with 11 bases between.

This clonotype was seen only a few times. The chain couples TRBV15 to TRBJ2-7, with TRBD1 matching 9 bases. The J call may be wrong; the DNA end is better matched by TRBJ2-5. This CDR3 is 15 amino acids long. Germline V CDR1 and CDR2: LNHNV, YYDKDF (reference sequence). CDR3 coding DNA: TGTGCCACCAGCAGGGACAGGGGTATGGGAGAGACCCAGTACTTC. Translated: CATSRDRGMGETQYF.

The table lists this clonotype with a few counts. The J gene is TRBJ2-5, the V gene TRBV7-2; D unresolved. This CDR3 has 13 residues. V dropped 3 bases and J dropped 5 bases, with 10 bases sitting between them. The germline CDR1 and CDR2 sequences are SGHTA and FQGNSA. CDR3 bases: TGTGCCAGCAGCTTGATCACCAAGGAGACCCAGTACTTC. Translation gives CASSLITKETQYF.

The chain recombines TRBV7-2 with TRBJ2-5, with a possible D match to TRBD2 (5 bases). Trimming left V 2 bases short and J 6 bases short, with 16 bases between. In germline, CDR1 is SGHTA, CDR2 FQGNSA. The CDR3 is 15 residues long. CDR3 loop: CASSLLSGSLQTQYF. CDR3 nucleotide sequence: TGTGCCAGCAGCTTACTATCGGGATCACTGCAGACCCAGTACTTC.

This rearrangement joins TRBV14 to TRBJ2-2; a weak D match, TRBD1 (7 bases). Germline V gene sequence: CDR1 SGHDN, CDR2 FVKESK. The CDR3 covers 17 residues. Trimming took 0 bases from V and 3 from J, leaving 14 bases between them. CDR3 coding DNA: TGTGCCAGCAGCCAAGAGGTTGGAGGGGGCGACACCGGGGAGCTGTTTTTT. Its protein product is CASSQEVGGGDTGELFF.

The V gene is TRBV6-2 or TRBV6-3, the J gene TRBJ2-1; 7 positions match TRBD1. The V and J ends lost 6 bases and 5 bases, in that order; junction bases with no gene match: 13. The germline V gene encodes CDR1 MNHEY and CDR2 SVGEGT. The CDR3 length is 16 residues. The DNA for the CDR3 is TGTGCCAGCAGCTTTGACAGGGAGTCAGCCCACAATGAGCAGTTCTTC. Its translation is CASSFDRESAHNEQFF.

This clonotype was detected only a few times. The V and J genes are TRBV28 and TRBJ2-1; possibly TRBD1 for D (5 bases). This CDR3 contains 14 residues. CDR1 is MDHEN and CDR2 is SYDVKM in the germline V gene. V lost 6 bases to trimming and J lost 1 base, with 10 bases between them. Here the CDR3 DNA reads TGTGCCAGCAGGACACAGGAGTCCTACAATGAGCAGTTCTTC. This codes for CASRTQESYNEQFF.

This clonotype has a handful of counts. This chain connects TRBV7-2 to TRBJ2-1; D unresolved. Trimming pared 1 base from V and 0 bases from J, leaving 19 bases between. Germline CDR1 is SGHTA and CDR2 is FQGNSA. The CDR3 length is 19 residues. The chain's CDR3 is CASSLVGRAASSSYNEQFF. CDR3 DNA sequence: TGTGCCAGCAGCTTAGTAGGTAGGGCAGCGTCGAGCTCCTACAATGAGCAGTTCTTC.

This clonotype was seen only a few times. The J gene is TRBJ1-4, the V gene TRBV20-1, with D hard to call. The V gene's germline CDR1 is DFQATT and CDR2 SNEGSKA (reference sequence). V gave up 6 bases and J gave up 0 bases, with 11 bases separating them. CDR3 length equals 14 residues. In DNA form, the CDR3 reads TGCAGTGCGAGGGATAGAGCAACTAATGAAAAACTGTTTTTT. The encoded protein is CSARDRATNEKLFF.

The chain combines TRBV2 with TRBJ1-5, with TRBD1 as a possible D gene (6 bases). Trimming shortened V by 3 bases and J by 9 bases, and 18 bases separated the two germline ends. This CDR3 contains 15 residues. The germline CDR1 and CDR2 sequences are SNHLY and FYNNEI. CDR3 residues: CASSEVTVGGPPQHF. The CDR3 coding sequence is TGTGCCAGCAGTGAGGTTACGGTCGGGGGGCCGCCCCAGCATTTT.

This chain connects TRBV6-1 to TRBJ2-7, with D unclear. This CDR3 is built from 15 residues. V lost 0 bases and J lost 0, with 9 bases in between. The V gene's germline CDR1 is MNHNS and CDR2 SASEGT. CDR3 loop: CASSEAMATSYEQYF. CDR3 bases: TGTGCCAGCAGTGAAGCGATGGCTACCTCCTACGAGCAGTACTTC.

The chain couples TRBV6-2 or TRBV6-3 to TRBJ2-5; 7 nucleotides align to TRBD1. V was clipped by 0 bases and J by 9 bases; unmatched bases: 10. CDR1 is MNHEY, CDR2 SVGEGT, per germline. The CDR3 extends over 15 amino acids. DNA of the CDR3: TGTGCCAGCAGTTACTCTTCGGACAGGCCTCGGCCCCAGTACTTC. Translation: CASSYSSDRPRPQYF.

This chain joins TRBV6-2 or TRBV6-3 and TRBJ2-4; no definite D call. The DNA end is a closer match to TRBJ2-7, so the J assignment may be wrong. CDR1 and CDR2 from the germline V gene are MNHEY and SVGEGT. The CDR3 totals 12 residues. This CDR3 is CASSYPGYEQYF. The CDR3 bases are TGTGCCAGCAGTTACCCCGGCTACGAGCAGTACTTC.

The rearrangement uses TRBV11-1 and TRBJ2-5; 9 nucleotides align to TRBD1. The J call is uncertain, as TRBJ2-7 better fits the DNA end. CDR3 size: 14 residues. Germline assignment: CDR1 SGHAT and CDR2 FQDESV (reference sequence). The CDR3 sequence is CASSPYRGQYEQYF. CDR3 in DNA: TGTGCCAGCAGCCCGTACAGGGGGCAATACGAGCAGTACTTC.

For the CDR3, the DNA is TGTGCCAGCAGTTACTCGGGCAGCCTTACAGCCTACAATGAGCAGTTCTTC. Its translation is CASSYSGSLTAYNEQFF. The chain has TRBV6-6 and TRBJ2-1; no clear D gene. CDR3 size: 17 residues. The V end lost 0 bases, the J end lost 2 bases, and 14 bases lay between the germline ends. Looked up from germline, CDR1 is MNHNY and CDR2 is SVGAGI (reference sequence).

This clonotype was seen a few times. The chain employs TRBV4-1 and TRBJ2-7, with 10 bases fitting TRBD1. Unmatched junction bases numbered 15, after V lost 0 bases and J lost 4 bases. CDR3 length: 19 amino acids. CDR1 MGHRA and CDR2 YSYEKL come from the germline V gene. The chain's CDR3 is CASSQDRTSGQGETYEQYF. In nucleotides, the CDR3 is TGCGCCAGCAGCCAAGATCGGACCTCTGGACAGGGGGAGACATACGAGCAGTACTTC.

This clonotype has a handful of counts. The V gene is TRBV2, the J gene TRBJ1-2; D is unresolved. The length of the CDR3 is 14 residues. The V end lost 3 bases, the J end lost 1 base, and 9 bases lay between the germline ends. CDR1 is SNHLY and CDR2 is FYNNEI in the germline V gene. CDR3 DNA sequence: TGTGCCAGCAGTGAGCGGGTCCTTAACTATGGCTACACCTTC. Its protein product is CASSERVLNYGYTF. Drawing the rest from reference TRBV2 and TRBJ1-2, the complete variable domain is EPEVTQTPSHQVTQMGQEVILRCVPISNHLYFYWYRQILGQKVEFLVSFYNNEISEKSEIFDDQFSVERPDGSNFTLKIRSTKLEDSAMYFCASSERVLNYGYTFGSGTRLTVV.

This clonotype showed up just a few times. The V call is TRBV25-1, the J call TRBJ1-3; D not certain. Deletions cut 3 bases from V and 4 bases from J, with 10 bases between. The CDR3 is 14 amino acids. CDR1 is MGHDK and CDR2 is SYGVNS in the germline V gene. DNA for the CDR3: TGTGCCAGCAGTGAGGAAAGGTCAGGAAACACCATATATTTT. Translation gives CASSEERSGNTIYF.

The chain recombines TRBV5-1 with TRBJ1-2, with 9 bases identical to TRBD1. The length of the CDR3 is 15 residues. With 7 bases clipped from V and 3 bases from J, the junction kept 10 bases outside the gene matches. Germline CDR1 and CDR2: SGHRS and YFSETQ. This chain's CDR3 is CASSEDRGVYYGYTF. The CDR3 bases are TGCGCCAGCTCGGAGGACAGGGGAGTATACTATGGCTACACCTTC.

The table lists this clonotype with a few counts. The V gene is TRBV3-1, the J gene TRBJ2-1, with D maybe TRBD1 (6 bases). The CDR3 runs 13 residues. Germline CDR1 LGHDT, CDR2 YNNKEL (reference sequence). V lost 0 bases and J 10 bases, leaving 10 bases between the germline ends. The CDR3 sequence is CASSQEGAREQFF. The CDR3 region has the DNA TGTGCCAGCAGCCAAGAGGGGGCAAGAGAGCAGTTCTTC.

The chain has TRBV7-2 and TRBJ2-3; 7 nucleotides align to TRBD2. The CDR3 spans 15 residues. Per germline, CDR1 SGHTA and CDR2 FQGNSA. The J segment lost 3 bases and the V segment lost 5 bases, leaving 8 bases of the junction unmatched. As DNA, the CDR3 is TGTGCCAGCAGCACTAGCGCAGGCCCAACAGATACGCAGTATTTT. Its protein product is CASSTSAGPTDTQYF.

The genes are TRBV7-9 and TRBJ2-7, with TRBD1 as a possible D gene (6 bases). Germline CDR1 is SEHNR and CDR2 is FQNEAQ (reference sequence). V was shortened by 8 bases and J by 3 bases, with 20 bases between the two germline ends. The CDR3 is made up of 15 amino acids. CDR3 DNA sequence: TGTGCCAGCGGTATGGAGTGGACAGCCCGCTACGAGCAGTACTTC. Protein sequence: CASGMEWTARYEQYF.